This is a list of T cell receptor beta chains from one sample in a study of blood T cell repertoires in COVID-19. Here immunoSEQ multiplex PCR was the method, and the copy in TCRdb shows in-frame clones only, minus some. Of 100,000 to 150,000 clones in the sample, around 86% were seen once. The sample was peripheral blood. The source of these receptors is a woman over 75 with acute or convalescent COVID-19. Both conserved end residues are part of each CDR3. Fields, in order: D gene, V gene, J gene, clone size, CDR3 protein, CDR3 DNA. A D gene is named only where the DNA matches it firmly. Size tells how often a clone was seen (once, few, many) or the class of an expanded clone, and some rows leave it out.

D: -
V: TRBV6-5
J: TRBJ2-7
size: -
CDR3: CASSSLDSSYEQYF
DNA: TGTGCCAGCAGTTCATTGGACAGCTCCTACGAGCAGTACTTC

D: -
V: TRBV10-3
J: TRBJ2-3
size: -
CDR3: CAISDSGTDTQYF
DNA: TGTGCCATCAGTGATAGCGGAACAGATACGCAGTATTTT

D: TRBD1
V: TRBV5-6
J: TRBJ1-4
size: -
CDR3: CASSFLGTGGNEKLFF
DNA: TGTGCCAGCAGCTTTCTCGGGACAGGCGGTAATGAAAAACTGTTTTTT

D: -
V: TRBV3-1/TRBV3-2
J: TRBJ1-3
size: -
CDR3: CASSFQGSGNTIYF
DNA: TGTGCCAGCAGCTTCCAGGGCTCTGGAAACACCATATATTTT

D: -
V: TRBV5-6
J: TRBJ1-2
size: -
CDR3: CASSEGVYGYTF
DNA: TGTGCCAGCAGCGAGGGCGTCTATGGCTACACCTTC

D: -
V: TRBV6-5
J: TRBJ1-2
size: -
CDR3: CASSSGNYGYTF
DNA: TGTGCCAGCAGTTCAGGAAACTATGGCTACACCTTC

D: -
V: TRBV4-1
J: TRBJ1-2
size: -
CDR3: CASSQETANYGYTF
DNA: TGCGCCAGCAGCCAAGAGACTGCCAACTATGGCTACACCTTC

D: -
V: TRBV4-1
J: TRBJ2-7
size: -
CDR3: CASSQGRIRDSPYEQYF
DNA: TGCGCCAGCAGCCAAGGCCGGATTAGAGACTCACCCTACGAGCAGTACTTC

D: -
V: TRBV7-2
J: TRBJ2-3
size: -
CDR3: CASSFSSTDTQYF
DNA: TGTGCCAGCAGTTTCAGTAGCACAGATACGCAGTATTTT

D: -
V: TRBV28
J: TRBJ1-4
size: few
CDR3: CASSPQGRTPEKLFF
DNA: TGTGCCAGCAGTCCCCAGGGTAGGACACCAGAAAAACTGTTTTTT

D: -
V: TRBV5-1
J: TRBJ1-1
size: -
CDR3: CASSVRHSTEAFF
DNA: TGCGCCAGCAGCGTCAGACATTCCACTGAAGCTTTCTTT

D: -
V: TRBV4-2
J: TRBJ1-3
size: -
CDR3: CASSPGRNTIYF
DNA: TGTGCCAGCAGCCCAGGGAGAAACACCATATATTTT

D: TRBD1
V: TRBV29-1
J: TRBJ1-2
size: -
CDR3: CSGTGTDGGYTF
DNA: TGCAGCGGAACCGGGACAGATGGAGGCTACACCTTC

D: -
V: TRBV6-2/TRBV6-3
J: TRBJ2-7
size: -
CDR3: CASSPDRGEQYF
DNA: TGTGCCAGCAGCCCCGACCGGGGAGAGCAGTACTTC

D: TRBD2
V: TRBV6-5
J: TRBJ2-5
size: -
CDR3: CATRGGAGEETQYF
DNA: TGTGCCACCCGGGGTGGAGCGGGGGAAGAGACCCAGTACTTC

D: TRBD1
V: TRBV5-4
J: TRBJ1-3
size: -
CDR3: CASSKDRAGNTIYF
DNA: TGTGCCAGCAGCAAGGACAGGGCTGGAAACACCATATATTTT

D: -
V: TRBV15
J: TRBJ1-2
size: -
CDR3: CATRARGMGSNGYTF
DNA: TGTGCCACTCGGGCCAGGGGCATGGGAAGTAATGGCTACACCTTC

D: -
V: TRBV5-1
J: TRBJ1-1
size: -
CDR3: CASSLSGRMTNEAFF
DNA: TGCGCCAGCAGCTTATCCGGAAGGATGACAAATGAAGCTTTCTTT

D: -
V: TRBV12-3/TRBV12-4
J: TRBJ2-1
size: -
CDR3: CASSFQSVNEQFF
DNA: TGTGCCAGCAGTTTCCAAAGCGTCAATGAGCAGTTCTTC

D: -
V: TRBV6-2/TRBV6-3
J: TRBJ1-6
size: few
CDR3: CASSYSRSTSSYNSPLHF
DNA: TGTGCCAGCAGTTACTCGCGGAGCACCAGCTCCTATAATTCACCCCTCCACTTT

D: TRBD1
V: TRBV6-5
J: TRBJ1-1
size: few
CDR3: CASSLVPGQFEAFF
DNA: TGTGCCAGCAGCCTCGTACCGGGACAGTTCGAAGCTTTCTTT

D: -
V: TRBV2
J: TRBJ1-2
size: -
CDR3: CASSVGYGYTF
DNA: TGTGCCAGCAGTGTCGGTTATGGCTACACCTTC

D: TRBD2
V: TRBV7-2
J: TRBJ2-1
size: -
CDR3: CASSPRGGDNEQFF
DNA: TGTGCCAGCAGCCCGCGGGGGGGGGACAATGAGCAGTTCTTC

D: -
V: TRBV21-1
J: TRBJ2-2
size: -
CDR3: CASSTGVANTGELFF
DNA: TGTGCCAGCAGCACGGGTGTCGCGAACACCGGGGAGCTGTTTTTT

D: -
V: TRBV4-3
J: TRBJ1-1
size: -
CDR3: CASSKGRNLREEAFF
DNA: TGCGCCAGCAGCAAGGGCCGGAACTTGCGGGAAGAAGCTTTCTTT

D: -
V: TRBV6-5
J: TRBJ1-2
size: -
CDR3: CASEWGRDGYTF
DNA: TGTGCCAGCGAGTGGGGCAGAGATGGCTACACCTTC

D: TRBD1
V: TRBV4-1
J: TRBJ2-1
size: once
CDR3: CASSQGSGQRTYNEQFF
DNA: TGCGCCAGCAGCCAAGGATCGGGACAGAGAACCTACAATGAGCAGTTCTTC

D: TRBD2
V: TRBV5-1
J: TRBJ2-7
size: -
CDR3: CASSSGGASYEQYF
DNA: TGCGCCAGCAGCTCGGGAGGGGCCTCCTACGAGCAGTACTTC

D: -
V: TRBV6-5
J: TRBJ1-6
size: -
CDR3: CAAQQGNNSPLHF
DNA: TGTGCCGCCCAACAGGGCAATAATTCACCCCTCCACTTT

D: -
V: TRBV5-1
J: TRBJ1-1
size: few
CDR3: CASSLTPANAEAFF
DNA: TGCGCCAGCAGCTTGACTCCCGCCAATGCTGAAGCTTTCTTT

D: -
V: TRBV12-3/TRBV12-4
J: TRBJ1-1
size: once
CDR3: CASSRSTTEAFF
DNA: TGTGCCAGCAGTCGGAGCACCACTGAAGCTTTCTTT

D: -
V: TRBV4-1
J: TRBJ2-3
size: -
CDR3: CASSQVSLDTQYF
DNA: TGCGCCAGCAGCCAAGTTTCCCTAGATACGCAGTATTTT

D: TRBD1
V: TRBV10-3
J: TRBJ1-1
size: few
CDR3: CATRPGQGISEAFF
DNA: TGTGCCACCCGACCGGGACAGGGGATCTCTGAAGCTTTCTTT

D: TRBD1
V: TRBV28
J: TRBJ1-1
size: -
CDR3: CASSFYDRGHTEAFF
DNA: TGTGCCAGCAGTTTTTATGACAGGGGTCACACTGAAGCTTTCTTT

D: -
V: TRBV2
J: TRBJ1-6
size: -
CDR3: CARRIQARGNSPLHF
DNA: TGTGCCAGGAGAATACAGGCCAGGGGTAATTCACCCCTCCACTTT

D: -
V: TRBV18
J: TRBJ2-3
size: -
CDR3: CASSRLSLTDTQYF
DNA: TGTGCCAGCTCACGACTCTCGCTTACAGATACGCAGTATTTT

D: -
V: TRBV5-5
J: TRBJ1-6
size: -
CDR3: CASSGGDRRTYNSPLHF
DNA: TGTGCCAGCAGCGGAGGGGACCGCAGAACCTATAATTCACCCCTCCACTTT

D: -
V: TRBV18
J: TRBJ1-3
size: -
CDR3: CASSPLDSGNTIYF
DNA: TGTGCCAGCTCACCACTAGACTCTGGAAACACCATATATTTT

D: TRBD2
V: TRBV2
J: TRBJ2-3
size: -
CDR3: CASRQRGTDTQYF
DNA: TGTGCCAGCAGACAGCGGGGGACAGATACGCAGTATTTT

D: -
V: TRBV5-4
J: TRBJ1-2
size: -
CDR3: CASRNTRDYKTGGYTF
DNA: TGTGCCAGCAGGAATACCCGGGACTATAAAACGGGTGGCTACACCTTC